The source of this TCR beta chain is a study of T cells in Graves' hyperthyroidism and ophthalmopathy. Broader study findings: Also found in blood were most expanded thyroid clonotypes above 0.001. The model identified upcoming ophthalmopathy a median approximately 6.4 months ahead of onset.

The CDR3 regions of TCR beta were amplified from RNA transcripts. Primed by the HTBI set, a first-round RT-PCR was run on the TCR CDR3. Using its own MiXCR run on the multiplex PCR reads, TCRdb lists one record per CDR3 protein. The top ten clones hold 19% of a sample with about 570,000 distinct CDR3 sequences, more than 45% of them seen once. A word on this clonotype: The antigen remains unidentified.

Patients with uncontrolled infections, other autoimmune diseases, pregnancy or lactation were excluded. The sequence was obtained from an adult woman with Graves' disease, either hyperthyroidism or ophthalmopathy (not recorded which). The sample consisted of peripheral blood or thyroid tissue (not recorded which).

DNA for the CDR3: TGTGCCACCAGCAGAGACTCCTTACTAGCGGGACTCCAAGAGACCCAGTACTTC. Its translation: CATSRDSLLAGLQETQYF. The chain couples TRBV15 to TRBJ2-5; TRBD2 agrees at 10 bases. The germline gives CDR1 LNHNV, CDR2 YYDKDF (reference sequence). The CDR3 has 18 amino acids. Unmatched junction bases numbered 8, after V lost 0 bases and J lost 1 base.